Detailed here is one T cell receptor (beta chain). Its specificity is not known. The CDR3 end is not reached by the read, which stops 3 residues before it; the germline J gene fills it in. CDR1 and CDR2 from the germline V gene are MNHEY and SVGEGT. V was shortened by 6 bases and J by 2 bases, with 22 bases between the two germline ends. The CDR3 has 17 amino acids. Dot-blot hybridization genotyped cervical HPV amplified with MY09/MY11 PCR. This record belongs to a study of T cells in women clearing cervical HPV infection. Overall study: Blood came at first lesion visit for cases, post-clearance for controls.

Measured with immunoSEQ multiplex PCR; TCRdb has only the in-frame clones, and not every one. Its table records about 19,000 clones. General study points: Combining TCR richness with V gene abundances gave roughly 0.84 AUC.

This chain joins TRBV6-2 or TRBV6-3 and TRBJ1-1; D may be TRBD1 (5 bases). Sequencing was carried out using blood buffy coat. This TCR came from a woman between 18 and 75 years old with a cervical HPV16 infection that either progressed to CIN3+ or cleared (not recorded which). Partial CDR3 DNA: TGTGCCAGCAGGGGCGCGGGGGACCGCTTAAGAAACACTGAA. It specifies CASRGAGDRLRNTE. The entire CDR3 reads CASRGAGDRLRNTEAFF.